Listed here is a single TCR beta chain. Its target is not known. Arm-PCR of CDR3 regions and iRepertoire HTBI primers were the basis on which TCR beta libraries were built. TCRdb fed the multiplex PCR reads into MiXCR, producing one record per CDR3 protein. Of about 620,000 distinct CDR3 sequences in the sample, less than 20% are singletons; the top ten hold around a sixth. This CDR3 spans 13 amino acids. In germline, CDR1 is DFQATT, CDR2 SNEGSKA (reference sequence). V lost 5 bases and J lost 0, with 11 bases in between. The time point is: newly diagnosed GD, antithyroid drugs for less than 3 months. RNA from PBMCs was the source of the TCR library. The data originate from a study of regulatory T cells in long-lasting Graves disease. Study-level points and caveats: Those with persistent disease had in common more public clonotypes (2,741) than new patients (roughly 1,000). Reduced TCR diversity was observed in persistent Graves' patients versus newly diagnosed patients.

This sample also belongs to another study, concerning T cells in Graves' hyperthyroidism and ophthalmopathy. That source adds: Diagnoses were established using clinical symptoms, serum thyroxine and TRAb, thyroid ultrasound and orbital computed tomography. Researchers ran a first-round RT-PCR on the TCR CDR3 using the HTBI primer set.

The origin of this receptor is a woman between 25 and 40 years old with Graves disease. The specimen was peripheral blood mononuclear cells (PBMCs), collected at new diagnosis, from a patient treated with antithyroid drugs. The chain uses TRBV20-1 and TRBJ2-7; perhaps TRBD2 as D (5 bases). CDR3 loop: CSADGRSSYEQYF. DNA for the CDR3: TGCAGTGCTGATGGGAGATCCTCCTACGAGCAGTACTTC.